This T cell receptor beta chain appears in the sequencing data of a study of radiation and T cells in renal cell carcinoma. Study-wide results and limits: Pretreatment tumor biopsies were lacking, so baseline clonotypes are unknown. In blood, top tumor clones expanded by 2 weeks, shrinking by 4.

As concerns this clone: Antigen: not known.

Sample time point: blood 2 weeks post-SBRT. Indicated treatment: 15 Gy SBRT to primary tumor, nephrectomy 4 weeks later. Blood was sampled at baseline, 2 weeks and 4 weeks after SBRT. The germline V gene encodes CDR1 KGHSH and CDR2 LQKENI. The CDR3 has 16 residues. Trimming removed 1 base from V and 0 bases from J; junction bases left unmatched: 3. Method: immunoSEQ multiplex PCR; TCRdb's copy keeps in-frame clones and lacks some. In the table there are roughly 120,000 clones, 75% to 85% of which are singletons. The specimen was blood, collected from a patient whose treatment included radiotherapy and nephrectomy. V usage is TRBV18 and J usage is TRBJ1-3; 7 bases are shared with TRBD1. The TCR originated in an older woman with renal cell carcinoma. The CDR3, as DNA: TGTGCCAGCTCACCACTCGGGACAGACTCTGGAAACACCATATATTTT. This translates into CASSPLGTDSGNTIYF.